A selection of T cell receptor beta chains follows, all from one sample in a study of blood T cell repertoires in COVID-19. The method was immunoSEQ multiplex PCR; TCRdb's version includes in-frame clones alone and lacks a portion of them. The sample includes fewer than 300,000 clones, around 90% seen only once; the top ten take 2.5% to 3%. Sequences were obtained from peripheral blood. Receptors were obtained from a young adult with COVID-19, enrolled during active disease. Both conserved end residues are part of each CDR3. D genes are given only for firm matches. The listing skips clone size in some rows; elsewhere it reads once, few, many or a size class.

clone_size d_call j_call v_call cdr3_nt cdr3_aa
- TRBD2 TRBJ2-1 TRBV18 TGTGCCAGCTCACCACGGGGCCTAGCGGGAGGTTCCGTTCCGGGTGAGCAGTTCTTC CASSPRGLAGGSVPGEQFF
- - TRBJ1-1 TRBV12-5 TGTGCTAGTGGTTTGGTCCCCGACAGGAACACTGAAGCTTTCTTT CASGLVPDRNTEAFF
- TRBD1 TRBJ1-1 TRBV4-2 TGTGCCAGCAGCCAACTCGACAGGGGCACTGAAGCTTTCTTT CASSQLDRGTEAFF
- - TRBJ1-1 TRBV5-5 TGTGCCAGCAGCTCCGAGACGGGTGGGTACACTGAAGCTTTCTTT CASSSETGGYTEAFF
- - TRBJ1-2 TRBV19 TGTGCCAGTGGCAGGGACACCTATGGCTACACCTTC CASGRDTYGYTF
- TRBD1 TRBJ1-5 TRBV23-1 TGCGCCAGCAGTCTCGGGTGGGGACAGGGTTTTAATCAGCCCCAGCATTTT CASSLGWGQGFNQPQHF
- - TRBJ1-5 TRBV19 TGTGCCAGTAGTTTTGCGGGACAGCCCCAGCATTTT CASSFAGQPQHF
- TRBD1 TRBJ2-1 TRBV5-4 TGTGCCAGCAGCCTGGGGACAGGGTATTACAATGAGCAGTTCTTC CASSLGTGYYNEQFF
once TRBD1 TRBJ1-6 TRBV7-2 TGTGCCAGCAGCTTGGTAGACAGGGGCGATTCACCCCTCCACTTT CASSLVDRGDSPLHF
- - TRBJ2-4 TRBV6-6 TGTGCCAGCTCCTACGGTCCGAAAAACATTCAGTACTTC CASSYGPKNIQYF
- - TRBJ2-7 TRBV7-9 TGTGCCAGCAGCTCTAGTGGTTCGGCCTTCTACGAGCAGTACTTC CASSSSGSAFYEQYF
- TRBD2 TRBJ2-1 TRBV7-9 TGTGCCAGCAGCAACGGGACTAGCGAATATGAGCAGTTCTTC CASSNGTSEYEQFF
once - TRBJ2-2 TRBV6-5 TGTGCCAGCAGTACTCCAGGACATGACACCGGGGAGCTGTTTTTT CASSTPGHDTGELFF
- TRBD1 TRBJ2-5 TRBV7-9 TGTGCCAGCAGCTTTTCCGGGACAGGGCAAGAGACCCAGTACTTC CASSFSGTGQETQYF
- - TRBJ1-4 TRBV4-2 TGTGCCAGCAGCCCCCTGGGCTCCCCGGGAGATGAAAAACTGTTTTTT CASSPLGSPGDEKLFF
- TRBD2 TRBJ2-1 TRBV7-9 TGTGCCAGCAGCTTAGAGGGAGGGCCCTACAATGAGCAGTTCTTC CASSLEGGPYNEQFF
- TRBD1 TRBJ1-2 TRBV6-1 TGTGCCAGCAGTGGTCGGACAGGGTCCCCTGGCTACACCTTC CASSGRTGSPGYTF
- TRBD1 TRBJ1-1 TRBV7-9 TGTGCCAGCAGCCCCCACAGGGGTGATGCGAACACTGAAGCTTTCTTT CASSPHRGDANTEAFF
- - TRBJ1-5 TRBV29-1 TGCAGCGTTGAAACAGGTTACAATCAGCCCCAGCATTTT CSVETGYNQPQHF
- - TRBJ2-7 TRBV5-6 TGTGCCAGCAGCTTCTTCGAGCGCCCCAACTACGAGCAGTACTTC CASSFFERPNYEQYF
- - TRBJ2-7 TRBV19 TGTGCCAGTAGTAACTACTACGAGCAGTACTTC CASSNYYEQYF
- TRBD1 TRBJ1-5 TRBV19 TGTGCCAGTAGTCTCCAGGGGGGTCGGCCCCAGCATTTT CASSLQGGRPQHF
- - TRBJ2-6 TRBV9 TGTGCCAGCAGCCCCCACATCTCTGGGGCCAACGTCCTGACTTTC CASSPHISGANVLTF
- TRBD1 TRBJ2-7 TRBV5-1 TGCGCCAGCAGCGGACAGGGCGGGAACGAGCAGTACTTC CASSGQGGNEQYF
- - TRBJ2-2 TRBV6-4 TGTGCCAGCAGTGACTCAGGGGCGAACACCGGGGAGCTGTTTTTT CASSDSGANTGELFF
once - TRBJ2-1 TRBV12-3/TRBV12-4 TGTGCCAGCAGTTTATCTGGCCCGAATGAGCAGTTCTTC CASSLSGPNEQFF
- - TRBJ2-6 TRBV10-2 TGCGCCAGCAGTGAGGCAGGGGGGTCTGGGGCCAACGTCCTGACTTTC CASSEAGGSGANVLTF
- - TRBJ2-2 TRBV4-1 TGCGCCAGCAGCACATTGTGGGGAGAGGTCAACACCGGGGAGCTGTTTTTT CASSTLWGEVNTGELFF
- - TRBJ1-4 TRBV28 TGTGCCAGCAGTTCCACCGGGAGGAAGAATGAAAAACTGTTTTTT CASSSTGRKNEKLFF
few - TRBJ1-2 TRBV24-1 TGTGCCACCAGTGATCCAGGGGATTCTCCTTATGGCTACACCTTC CATSDPGDSPYGYTF
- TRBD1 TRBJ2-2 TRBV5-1 TGCGCCAGCACCCTAGGACGGACAGGGGGCGGGGAGCTGTTTTTT CASTLGRTGGGELFF
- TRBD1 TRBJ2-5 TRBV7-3 TGTGCCAGCAGCTCTCCGGACAGGGGCGAGACCCAGTACTTC CASSSPDRGETQYF
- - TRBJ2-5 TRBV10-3 TGTGCCATCAGTAAGACAGCTCGGGAGGAGACCCAGTACTTC CAISKTAREETQYF
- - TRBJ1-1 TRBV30 TGTGCCTGGCAAGGGGGTATGAACACTGAAGCTTTCTTT CAWQGGMNTEAFF
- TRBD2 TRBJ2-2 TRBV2 TGTGCCAGCAGTCTAGCGGGAGGGCCGTCCGGGGAGCTGTTTTTT CASSLAGGPSGELFF
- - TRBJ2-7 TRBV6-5 TGTGCCAGCAGTTCCGTCCCCAGCTACGAGCAGTACTTC CASSSVPSYEQYF
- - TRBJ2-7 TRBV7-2 TGTGCCAGCAGCTCAGTTGGGCCGTACGAGCAGTACTTC CASSSVGPYEQYF
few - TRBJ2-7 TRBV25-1 TGTGCCAGCAGTGCCGACAGGTTATCCTACGAGCAGTACTTC CASSADRLSYEQYF
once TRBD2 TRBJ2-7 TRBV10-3 TGTGCCACCTTAGCGGGAGACTCCTACGAGCAGTACTTC CATLAGDSYEQYF
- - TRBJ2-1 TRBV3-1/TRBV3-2 TGTGCCAGCAGCCAACCGACTAGCAATGAGCAGTTCTTC CASSQPTSNEQFF
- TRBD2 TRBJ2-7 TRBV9 TGTGCCAGCAGCGTAGATCCTAGCGGGTACGAGCAGTACTTC CASSVDPSGYEQYF
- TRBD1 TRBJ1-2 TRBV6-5 TGTGCCAGCAGTTACGGACAGGGTGGCTATGGCTACACCTTC CASSYGQGGYGYTF
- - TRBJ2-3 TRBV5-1 TGCGCCAGCAGCTTGGCCCCCGGTGGGGGCGCAGATACGCAGTATTTT CASSLAPGGGADTQYF
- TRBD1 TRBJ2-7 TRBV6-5 TGTGCCAGCGGTCACAGGGGATCCTACGAGCAGTACTTC CASGHRGSYEQYF
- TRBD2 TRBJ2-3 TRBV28 TGTGCCAGCAGTCTAGCGGGGGTCACAGATACGCAGTATTTT CASSLAGVTDTQYF
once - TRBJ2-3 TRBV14 TGTGCCAGCAGCCAGTGGGGTTTCACGGAGGTAGATACGCAGTATTTT CASSQWGFTEVDTQYF
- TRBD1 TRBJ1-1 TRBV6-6 TGTGCCAGCATTACGACAGGGACGAACACTGAAGCTTTCTTT CASITTGTNTEAFF
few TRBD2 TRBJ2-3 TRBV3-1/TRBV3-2 TGTGCCAGCAGCCAAGCCGCGGGAGGTCAGTATTTT CASSQAAGGQYF
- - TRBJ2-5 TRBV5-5 TGTGCCAGCAGCCTACAAGCCAGGGAGACCCAGTACTTC CASSLQARETQYF
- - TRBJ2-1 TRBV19 TGTGCCAGTAGTATAACCCTAGGTGAGCAGTTCTTC CASSITLGEQFF
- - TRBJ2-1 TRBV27 TGTGCCAGCAGTCATCAGGGTGTTGGCAATGAGCAGTTCTTC CASSHQGVGNEQFF
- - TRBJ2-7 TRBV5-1 TGCGCCAGCAGCCTGACTGGCTTTTTATACGAGCAGTACTTC CASSLTGFLYEQYF